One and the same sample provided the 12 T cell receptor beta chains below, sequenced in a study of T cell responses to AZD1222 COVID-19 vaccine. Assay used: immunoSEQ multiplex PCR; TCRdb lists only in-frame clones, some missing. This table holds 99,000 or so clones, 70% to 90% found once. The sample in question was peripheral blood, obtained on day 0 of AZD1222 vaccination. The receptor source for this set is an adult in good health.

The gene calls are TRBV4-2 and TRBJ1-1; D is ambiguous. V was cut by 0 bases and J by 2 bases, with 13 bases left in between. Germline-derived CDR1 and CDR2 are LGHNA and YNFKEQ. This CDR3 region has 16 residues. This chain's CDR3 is CASSQDMIGRNTEAFF. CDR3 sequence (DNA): TGTGCCAGCAGCCAAGATATGATAGGCCGAAACACTGAAGCTTTCTTT.

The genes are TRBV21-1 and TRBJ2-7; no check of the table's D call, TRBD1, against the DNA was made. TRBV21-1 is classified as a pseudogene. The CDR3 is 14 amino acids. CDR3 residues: CASSKWPDSYEQYF. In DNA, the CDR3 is TGTGCCAGCAGCAAATGGCCAGACTCCTACGAGCAGTACTTC.

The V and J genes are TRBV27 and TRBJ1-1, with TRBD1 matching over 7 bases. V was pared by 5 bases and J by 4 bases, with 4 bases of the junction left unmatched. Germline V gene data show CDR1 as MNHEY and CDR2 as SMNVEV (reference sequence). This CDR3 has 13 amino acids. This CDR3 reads CASSPRGGTEAFF. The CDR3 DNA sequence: TGTGCCAGCAGTCCCAGGGGGGGCACTGAAGCTTTCTTT.

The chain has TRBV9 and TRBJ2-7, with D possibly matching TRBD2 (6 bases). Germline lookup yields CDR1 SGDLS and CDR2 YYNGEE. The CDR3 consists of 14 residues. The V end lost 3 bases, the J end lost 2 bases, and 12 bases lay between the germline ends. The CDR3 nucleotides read TGTGCCAGCAGCGAGGGAGGTGACACCTACGAGCAGTACTTC. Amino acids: CASSEGGDTYEQYF.

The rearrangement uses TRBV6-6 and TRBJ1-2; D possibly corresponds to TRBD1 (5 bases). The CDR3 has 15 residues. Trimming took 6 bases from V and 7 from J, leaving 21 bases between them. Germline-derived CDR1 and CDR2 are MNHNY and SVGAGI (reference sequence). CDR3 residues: CASRGTRADSGGYTF. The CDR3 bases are TGTGCCAGCAGGGGGACCCGGGCGGACTCGGGTGGCTACACCTTC.

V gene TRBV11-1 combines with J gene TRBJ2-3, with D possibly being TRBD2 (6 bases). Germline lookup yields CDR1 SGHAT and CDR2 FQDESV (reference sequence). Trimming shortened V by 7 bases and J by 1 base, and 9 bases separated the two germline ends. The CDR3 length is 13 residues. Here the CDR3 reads CASNPGGTDTQYF. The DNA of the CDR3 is TGTGCCAGCAATCCGGGAGGCACAGATACGCAGTATTTT.

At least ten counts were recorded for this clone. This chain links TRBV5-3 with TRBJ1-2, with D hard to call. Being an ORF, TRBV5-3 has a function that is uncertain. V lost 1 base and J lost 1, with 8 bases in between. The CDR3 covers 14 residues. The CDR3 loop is CARSLRQLNYGYTF. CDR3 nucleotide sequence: TGTGCCAGAAGCTTGCGGCAGCTTAACTATGGCTACACCTTC.

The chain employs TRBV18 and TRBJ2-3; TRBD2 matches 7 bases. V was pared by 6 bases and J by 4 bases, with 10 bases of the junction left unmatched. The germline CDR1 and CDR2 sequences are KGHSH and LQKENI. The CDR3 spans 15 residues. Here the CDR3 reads CASSPNGGFADTQYF. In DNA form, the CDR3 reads TGTGCCAGCTCCCCTAACGGGGGGTTTGCAGATACGCAGTATTTT. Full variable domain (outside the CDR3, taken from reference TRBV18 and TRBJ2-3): NAGVMQNPRHLVRRRGQEARLRCSPMKGHSHVYWYRQLPEEGLKFMVYLQKENIIDESGMPKERFSAEFPKEGPSILRIQQVVRGDSAAYFCASSPNGGFADTQYFGPGTRLTVL.

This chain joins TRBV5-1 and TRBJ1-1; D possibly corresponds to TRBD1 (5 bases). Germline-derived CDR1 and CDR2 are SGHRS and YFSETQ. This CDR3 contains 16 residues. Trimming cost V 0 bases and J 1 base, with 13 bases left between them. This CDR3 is CASSLARVSRNTEAFF. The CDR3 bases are TGCGCCAGCAGCTTGGCCAGGGTATCGAGGAACACTGAAGCTTTCTTT.

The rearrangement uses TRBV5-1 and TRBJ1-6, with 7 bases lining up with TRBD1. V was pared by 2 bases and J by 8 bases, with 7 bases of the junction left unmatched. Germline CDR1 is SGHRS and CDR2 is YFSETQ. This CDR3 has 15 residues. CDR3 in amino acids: CASSLQGGRDSPLHF. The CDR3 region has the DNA TGCGCCAGCAGCTTACAAGGGGGCAGGGATTCACCCCTCCACTTT.

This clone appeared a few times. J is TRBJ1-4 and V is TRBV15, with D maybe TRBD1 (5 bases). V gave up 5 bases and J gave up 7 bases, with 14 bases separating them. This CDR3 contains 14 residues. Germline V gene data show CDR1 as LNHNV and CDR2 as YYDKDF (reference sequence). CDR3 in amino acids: CATSEAVGGEKLFF. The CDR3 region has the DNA TGTGCCACCAGCGAGGCGGTCGGGGGTGAAAAACTGTTTTTT.

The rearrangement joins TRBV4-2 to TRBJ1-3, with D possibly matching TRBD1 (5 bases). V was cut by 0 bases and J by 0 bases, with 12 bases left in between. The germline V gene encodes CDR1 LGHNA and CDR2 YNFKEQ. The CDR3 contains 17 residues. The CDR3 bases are TGTGCCAGCAGCCAAGATAAGAACAGGCGCTCTGGAAACACCATATATTTT. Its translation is CASSQDKNRRSGNTIYF.